This T cell receptor (beta chain) stems from a study of shared clonotypes between healthy human individuals. A CD45RA+ naive subset and a CD45RA-negative memory subset were split from CD4+ cells. CDR3 length: 14 amino acids. The ends lost 5 bases at V and 2 bases at J; junction bases unmatched: 6. Germline values: CDR1 KGHSH, CDR2 LQKENI. This clone was observed a single time. What it recognizes is unknown. Sorted-subset replicate PCRs used 200 ng DNA, roughly 28,000 T cell genomes. Method: immunoSEQ multiplex PCR; TCRdb's copy keeps in-frame clones and lacks some. Among millions of clones listed, 90% to 95% were seen once. Broader study findings: Clonotype sharing among donors, it was expected, would be affected by sequencing depth.

This receptor was obtained from a man aged 18-30 years in good health. The sequenced material came from naive CD4+ T cells sorted from blood. Subset specified: CD45RA+ positively selected. The chain combines TRBV18 with TRBJ2-7; TRBD1 agrees at 7 bases. The CDR3 protein is CASSFRQGAYEQYF. In DNA form, the CDR3 reads TGTGCCAGCTCATTTCGACAGGGTGCCTACGAGCAGTACTTC.